The 16 T cell receptor beta chains below were found in one sample sequenced in a study of blood T cell repertoires in COVID-19. Assay: immunoSEQ multiplex PCR; the TCRdb copy retains only in-frame clones and omits some. The sample has around 280,000 clones; around 87% are singletons. The material sequenced was peripheral blood. Receptors were obtained from a woman in her 30s who had recovered from COVID-19.

The chain is built from TRBV6-2 or TRBV6-3 and TRBJ2-1; TRBD2 is a possible D gene (6 bases). This CDR3 comprises 15 residues. The V and J ends lost 5 bases and 0 bases respectively, with 11 bases between them. Per the germline V gene, CDR1 is MNHEY and CDR2 is SVGEGT. The CDR3: CASSQGLDSYNEQFF. The CDR3 nucleotides are TGTGCCAGCAGTCAGGGACTTGACTCCTACAATGAGCAGTTCTTC.

V gene TRBV7-8 combines with J gene TRBJ2-7; no firm D call. The germline CDR1 and CDR2 sequences are SGHVS and FQNEAQ. This CDR3 is built from 11 residues. V dropped 4 bases and J dropped 2 bases, with 3 bases sitting between them. The CDR3 protein is CASSSTYEQYF. CDR3 sequence (DNA): TGTGCCAGCAGCTCCACCTACGAGCAGTACTTC. Together with reference TRBV7-8 and TRBJ2-7, the CDR3 gives the full variable domain: GAGVSQSPRYKVAKRGQDVALRCDPISGHVSLFWYQQALGQGPEFLTYFQNEAQLDKSGLPSDRFFAERPEGSVSTLKIQRTQQEDSAVYLCASSSTYEQYFGPGTRLTVT.

The chain employs TRBV7-8 and TRBJ1-1; TRBD1 matches at 10 bases. The CDR3 is 14 residues long. V lost 1 base and J lost 7; bases outside the gene matches: 3. Germline CDR1 SGHVS, CDR2 FQNEAQ. CDR3 loop: CASSLVGDRGEAFF. CDR3 bases: TGTGCCAGCAGCTTAGTAGGGGACAGGGGTGAAGCTTTCTTT. Full variable domain (missing parts from reference TRBV7-8 and TRBJ1-1): GAGVSQSPRYKVAKRGQDVALRCDPISGHVSLFWYQQALGQGPEFLTYFQNEAQLDKSGLPSDRFFAERPEGSVSTLKIQRTQQEDSAVYLCASSLVGDRGEAFFGQGTRLTVV.

The CDR3: CASRRGQGISETQYF. In DNA, the CDR3 is TGTGCCAGTAGACGGGGACAGGGGATTTCGGAGACCCAGTACTTC. The genes are TRBV19 and TRBJ2-5; 10 positions agree with TRBD1. The J segment lost 5 bases and the V segment lost 6 bases, leaving 9 bases of the junction unmatched. The CDR3 has 15 amino acids. From germline, CDR1 is LNHDA and CDR2 SQIVND (reference sequence).

V and J are TRBV4-3 and TRBJ2-1; the match to TRBD2 covers 10 bases. In germline, CDR1 is LGHNA, CDR2 YSLEER. The CDR3 covers 16 residues. J lost 6 bases, V lost 0 bases, and 5 bases had no gene match. The chain's CDR3 is CASSQDPSGSFNEQFF. CDR3 bases: TGCGCCAGCAGCCAAGATCCTAGCGGGAGCTTCAATGAGCAGTTCTTC.

The chain couples TRBV6-5 to TRBJ1-5; D unclear. Trimming stripped 4 bases from V and 4 bases from J, with 14 bases between. Germline-derived CDR1 and CDR2 are MNHEY and SVGAGI. The CDR3 is made up of 15 amino acids. CDR3 amino acids: CASSLEADKNQPQHF. The DNA of the CDR3 is TGTGCCAGCAGTTTAGAGGCGGATAAGAATCAGCCCCAGCATTTT.

This clone was recorded only once. The chain recombines TRBV4-1 with TRBJ1-4, with 8 bases identical to TRBD1. From germline, CDR1 is MGHRA and CDR2 YSYEKL. The length of the CDR3 is 16 residues. V was pared by 4 bases and J by 5 bases, with 9 bases of the junction left unmatched. The CDR3 reads CASSPSPGGANEKLFF. In nucleotides, the CDR3 is TGCGCCAGCAGCCCATCGCCAGGGGGCGCGAATGAAAAACTGTTTTTT.

J is TRBJ1-3 and V is TRBV6-5; D gene uncertain. In germline, CDR1 is MNHEY, CDR2 SVGAGI. This CDR3 has 15 amino acids. V lost 4 bases and J lost 1, with 11 bases in between. The CDR3 is CASSLGSQSGNTIYF. CDR3 DNA: TGTGCCAGCAGTTTAGGGAGCCAGTCTGGAAACACCATATATTTT.

The V gene is TRBV11-2, the J gene TRBJ1-5; 9 bases line up with TRBD1. This CDR3 region has 16 residues. J was trimmed by 3 bases and V by 5 bases; bases with no gene match: 8. CDR1 and CDR2 (germline): SGHAT, FQNNGV. For the CDR3, the DNA is TGTGCCAGCAGCGATTACAGGGGGCGAAACAATCAGCCCCAGCATTTT. Amino acid sequence: CASSDYRGRNNQPQHF.

J is TRBJ2-7 and V is TRBV6-5, with TRBD1 matching over 7 bases. Germline V gene lookup returns CDR1 MNHEY and CDR2 SVGAGI. This CDR3 spans 15 amino acids. The ends lost 5 bases at V and 3 bases at J; junction bases unmatched: 10. DNA for the CDR3: TGTGCCAGCAGTCCGAGGACAGGTGGTGGCTACGAGCAGTACTTC. Translated: CASSPRTGGGYEQYF.

This chain joins TRBV29-1 and TRBJ1-1; tentative D call: TRBD1 (6 bases). Germline values: CDR1 SQVTM, CDR2 ANQGSEA. There are 13 residues in the CDR3. V lost 5 bases and J lost 4, with 14 bases in between. This CDR3 reads CSVNRESGTEAFF. In DNA form, the CDR3 reads TGCAGCGTTAACAGGGAGTCTGGCACTGAAGCTTTCTTT.

V gene TRBV5-8 combines with J gene TRBJ2-3; D uncertain. Trimming took off 1 base at V and 1 base at J, with 4 bases between the two ends. CDR3 length equals 13 residues. Germline-derived CDR1 and CDR2 are SGHTS and YDEGEE. CDR3 in amino acids: CASSLPGTDTQYF. The CDR3 coding sequence is TGTGCCAGCAGCTTGCCCGGCACAGATACGCAGTATTTT.

The chain combines TRBV9 with TRBJ2-1; 10 bases are shared with TRBD2. This CDR3 region has 17 residues. CDR1 is SGDLS, CDR2 YYNGEE, per germline. Trimming removed 2 bases from V and 8 bases from J; junction bases left unmatched: 13. In DNA, the CDR3 is TGTGCCAGCAGCGTGGGGGCTAGCGGGAGTATTCTCGATGAGCAGTTCTTC. Translation: CASSVGASGSILDEQFF.

This chain links TRBV11-2 with TRBJ1-1, with 8 nucleotides matching TRBD1. V lost 1 base and J lost 3; bases outside the gene matches: 4. CDR1 is SGHAT, CDR2 FQNNGV, per germline. The CDR3 has 15 amino acids. CDR3 in amino acids: CASSLGTGLDTEAFF. As DNA, the CDR3 is TGTGCCAGCAGCTTAGGGACAGGGTTGGACACTGAAGCTTTCTTT.

This chain uses TRBV6-5 with TRBJ1-2; unclear D gene. Trimming took off 6 bases at V and 4 bases at J, with 15 bases between the two ends. This CDR3 is built from 14 residues. CDR1 and CDR2 (germline): MNHEY, SVGAGI. The CDR3 nucleotides are TGTGCCAGCAGACCCCCCTCTTTGGCCTATGGCTACACCTTC. Amino acid sequence: CASRPPSLAYGYTF.

The gene calls are TRBV7-2 and TRBJ1-4; D gene unclear. There are 16 residues in the CDR3. The ends were cut back, 5 bases at V and 2 bases at J, with 15 bases in the middle. Germline CDR1 reads SGHTA; CDR2 reads FQGNSA. Here the CDR3 reads CASSLPGDTTNEKLFF. The CDR3 bases are TGTGCCAGCAGCCTCCCCGGGGATACCACTAATGAAAAACTGTTTTTT. Filled out from reference TRBV7-2 and TRBJ1-4, the complete variable domain reads GAGVSQSPSNKVTEKGKDVELRCDPISGHTALYWYRQSLGQGLEFLIYFQGNSAPDKSGLPSDRFSAERTGGSVSTLTIQRTQQEDSAVYLCASSLPGDTTNEKLFFGSGTQLSVL.